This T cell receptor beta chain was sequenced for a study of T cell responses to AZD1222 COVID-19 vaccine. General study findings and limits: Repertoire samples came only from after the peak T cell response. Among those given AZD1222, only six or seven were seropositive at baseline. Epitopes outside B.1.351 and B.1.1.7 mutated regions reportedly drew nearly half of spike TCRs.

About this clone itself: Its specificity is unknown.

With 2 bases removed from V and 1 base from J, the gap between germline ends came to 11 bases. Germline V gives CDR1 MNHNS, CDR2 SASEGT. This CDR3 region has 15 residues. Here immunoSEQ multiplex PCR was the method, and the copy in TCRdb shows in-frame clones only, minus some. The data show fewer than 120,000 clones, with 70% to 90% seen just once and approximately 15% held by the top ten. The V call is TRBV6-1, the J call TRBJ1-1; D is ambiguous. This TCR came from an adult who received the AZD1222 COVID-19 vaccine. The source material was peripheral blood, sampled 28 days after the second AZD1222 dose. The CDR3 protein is CASSEFRAGNTEAFF. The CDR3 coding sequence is TGTGCCAGCAGTGAATTTCGGGCAGGGAACACTGAAGCTTTCTTT.